This T cell receptor beta chain emerged from a study of spatial heterogeneity in lung cancer. Broader study findings: Circulating ubiquitous expanded tumor TCRs were observed more frequently at resection than at follow-up.

After removal of 5 bases from V and 4 bases from J, the junction contained 8 bases not matched to a gene. The CDR3 is made up of 15 amino acids. Each TCR cDNA molecule carried a unique molecular identifier. TCRdb reprocessed the 5' RACE reads with MiXCR, giving one entry per CDR3 protein. The profile shows around 30,000 distinct CDR3 sequences, 4.5% to 7.5% of them singletons. The sample holds a few counts of this clonotype. Its specificity is unknown. The time point is: blood at routine non-recurrence follow-up after resection. Whole RNA from tumor, nontumor lung or frozen PBMC was sequenced unsorted.

The receptor was isolated from a male donor with early-stage non-small cell lung cancer. The gene calls are TRBV12-3 or TRBV12-4 and TRBJ2-1; 7 nucleotides line up with TRBD1. The sequences come from PBMCs, collected at follow-up. The CDR3 here is CASSHRGRRYNEQFF. The CDR3 bases are TGTGCCAGCAGTCACAGGGGTCGTAGGTACAATGAGCAGTTCTTC.